These 19 T cell receptor beta chains came from one sample sequenced in a study of cytomegalovirus exposure and HLA in healthy donors. Researchers ran the PCR with 60 Vbeta and 13 Jbeta primers. The data were produced by immunoSEQ multiplex PCR, yet TCRdb's version contains in-frame clones alone and is incomplete. The data contain some 35,000 clones, almost 70% of them seen just once; the ten biggest clones take up just over 6.5%. Sequencing was carried out using PBMCs. The source is a man aged 25-40 years in good health and CMV-seronegative.

The J gene is TRBJ2-7, the V gene TRBV13, with 11 positions matching TRBD1. CDR1 is PRHDT and CDR2 is FYEKMQ in the germline V gene (reference sequence). The CDR3 is made up of 14 amino acids. The ends lost 6 bases at V and 4 bases at J; junction bases unmatched: 5. This CDR3 is CASSHGTGGYEQYF. The CDR3 DNA follows: TGTGCCAGCAGTCACGGGACAGGGGGATACGAGCAGTACTTC.

This clone has just one count. This chain links TRBV28 with TRBJ1-2; TRBD1 is a possible D gene (6 bases). The CDR3 spans 14 residues. From germline, CDR1 is MDHEN and CDR2 SYDVKM. Trimming took 7 bases from V and 7 from J, leaving 19 bases between them. The CDR3 region has the DNA TGTGCCAGCACATTACAGGGCGGATACAGTGGCTACACCTTC. Its protein product is CASTLQGGYSGYTF.

This clone has just one count. This rearrangement joins TRBV28 to TRBJ2-7, with 7 bases aligning to TRBD1. With 4 bases clipped from V and 3 bases from J, the junction kept 6 bases outside the gene matches. The CDR3 length is 14 residues. The V gene's germline CDR1 is MDHEN and CDR2 SYDVKM. The CDR3 DNA reads as TGTGCCAGCAGTTCCCTCGGGGACAGCTACGAGCAGTACTTC. Protein: CASSSLGDSYEQYF.

This clone occurred once. The chain combines TRBV5-1 with TRBJ2-7; TRBD2 matches 8 bases. The CDR3 runs to 15 residues. J lost 1 base, V lost 6 bases, and 9 bases had no gene match. Germline V gives CDR1 SGHRS, CDR2 YFSETQ. The CDR3 reads CASTRTSLTSYEQYF. In DNA form, the CDR3 reads TGCGCCAGCACCAGGACTAGCCTTACATCCTACGAGCAGTACTTC.

This rearrangement joins TRBV5-6 to TRBJ2-4, with 8 bases that match TRBD1. Per the germline V gene, CDR1 is SGHDT and CDR2 is YYEEEE. The CDR3 loop spans 16 amino acids. V lost 2 bases, J lost 0 bases, and 4 bases stayed unmatched. This CDR3 is CASSLQGVLAKNIQYF. In DNA, the CDR3 is TGTGCCAGCAGCTTACAGGGGGTGTTAGCCAAAAACATTCAGTACTTC.

Turning to this clone: Compared with germline, one end of the junction differs, possibly owing to a read error. DNA for the CDR3: TGTGCCAGTAGTTTAGATGGGGAGGAGACCCAGTACTTC. It specifies CASSLDGEETQYF. This chain links TRBV19 with TRBJ2-5; D possibly corresponds to TRBD2 (5 bases). Germline CDR1 is LNHDA and CDR2 is SQIVND (reference sequence). There are 13 residues in the CDR3.

This chain links TRBV7-9 with TRBJ2-5; tentative D call: TRBD1 (7 bases). This CDR3 has 13 amino acids. From germline, CDR1 is SEHNR and CDR2 FQNEAQ (reference sequence). Trimming took 5 bases from V and 5 from J, leaving 12 bases between them. The CDR3 is CASSRQGGETQYF. CDR3 DNA: TGTGCCAGCAGCCGACAGGGAGGCGAGACCCAGTACTTC.

This chain links TRBV10-3 with TRBJ1-5; 7 bases agree with TRBD1. The ends lost 2 bases at V and 7 bases at J; junction bases unmatched: 17. CDR1 and CDR2 from the germline V gene are ENHRY and SYGVKD. The CDR3 runs to 18 residues. The CDR3 sequence is CAISEAIIRTGREQPQHF. The CDR3 nucleotides read TGTGCCATCAGTGAGGCTATCATCCGGACAGGACGGGAACAGCCCCAGCATTTT.

This clone was observed at least ten times. The V gene is TRBV23-1, the J gene TRBJ2-3; D is unresolved. TRBV23-1 is filed as an ORF, its function uncertain. This CDR3 spans 12 amino acids. Trimming cost V 3 bases and J 1 base, with 2 bases left between them. CDR3 sequence (DNA): TGCGCCAGCAGTCACTGCACAGATACGCAGTATTTT. This gives the protein CASSHCTDTQYF.

The chain links TRBV6-4 to TRBJ2-3, with 11 bases identical to TRBD2. Germline V gene sequence: CDR1 MRHNA, CDR2 SNTAGT. CDR3 length: 15 residues. The V segment lost 7 bases and the J segment 6 bases; nucleotides outside the gene matches: 9. CDR3 sequence (DNA): TGTGCCAGCACCCCACTAGCGGGAGCAGGGGATACGCAGTATTTT. Encoded protein: CASTPLAGAGDTQYF.

The V call is TRBV29-1, the J call TRBJ1-1; TRBD1 might be the D (5 bases). Germline CDR1 and CDR2: SQVTM and ANQGSEA. Trimming pared 6 bases from V and 4 bases from J, leaving 12 bases between. The CDR3 runs to 12 residues. CDR3 protein: CSVLRVGTEAFF. CDR3 bases: TGCAGCGTACTCAGGGTAGGCACTGAAGCTTTCTTT.

This sequence joins TRBV6-5 and TRBJ2-4, with 8 bases aligning to TRBD2. Germline values: CDR1 MNHEY, CDR2 SVGAGI. With V trimmed by 5 bases and J by 8 bases, 5 bases remained unmatched. The CDR3 is made up of 13 amino acids. CDR3 DNA: TGTGCCAGCAGTGGCGGGGGGAGAGACATTCAGTACTTC. Its translation is CASSGGGRDIQYF.

The CDR3 protein is CASSPNRAYEQYF. The CDR3 DNA follows: TGTGCCAGCAGCCCAAACCGCGCGTACGAGCAGTACTTC. V and J are TRBV7-8 and TRBJ2-7; no reliable D call. V was cut by 5 bases and J by 4 bases, with 12 bases left in between. The CDR3 contains 13 residues. The germline V gene encodes CDR1 SGHVS and CDR2 FQNEAQ.

In its sample, this clone was seen many times. The V gene is TRBV6-1, the J gene TRBJ1-5; 9 bases are a match to TRBD1. Looked up from germline, CDR1 is MNHNS and CDR2 is SASEGT. The V gene end was trimmed by 7 bases and the J gene end by 8 bases; junction bases not matched to a gene: 12. This CDR3 is 15 amino acids long. CDR3 DNA sequence: TGTGCCAGCACTTGGGGACAGGGCAATAGGAAGCCCCAGCATTTT. Translation gives CASTWGQGNRKPQHF.

This rearrangement joins TRBV27 to TRBJ1-2; TRBD1 agrees at 8 bases. The CDR3 has 15 residues. The germline V gene has CDR1 MNHEY and CDR2 SMNVEV (reference sequence). Unmatched junction bases numbered 6, after V lost 5 bases and J lost 1 base. CDR3 DNA: TGTGCCAGCAGTGCCCGGACAGGGCTTAACTATGGCTACACCTTC. Translating gives CASSARTGLNYGYTF.

This sequence joins TRBV5-1 and TRBJ2-4; 12 bases are shared with TRBD2. The CDR3 is 18 amino acids. Germline trimming cut 0 bases from V and 0 bases from J; bases unmatched to any gene: 4. CDR1 and CDR2 from the germline V gene are SGHRS and YFSETQ. The CDR3 sequence is CASSLASGGAIAKNIQYF. CDR3 coding DNA: TGCGCCAGCAGCTTGGCTAGCGGGGGGGCCATAGCCAAAAACATTCAGTACTTC.

The chain uses TRBV18 and TRBJ1-5; D gene unclear. Germline lookup yields CDR1 KGHSH and CDR2 LQKENI. V was pared by 3 bases and J by 4 bases, with 10 bases between. This CDR3 region has 14 residues. DNA for the CDR3: TGTGCCAGCTCACCCAGGCAGACGAATCAGCCCCAGCATTTT. It is translated as CASSPRQTNQPQHF.

This clone was counted once. V gene TRBV5-1 combines with J gene TRBJ2-5, with D unresolved. Trimming stripped 6 bases from V and 5 bases from J, with 8 bases between. The CDR3 is 11 amino acids. CDR1 and CDR2 (germline): SGHRS, YFSETQ. CDR3 sequence: CASKFLETQYF. The CDR3 coding sequence is TGCGCCAGCAAATTTCTCGAGACCCAGTACTTC. Variable domain in full (rest from reference TRBV5-1 and TRBJ2-5): KAGVTQTPRYLIKTRGQQVTLSCSPISGHRSVSWYQQTPGQGLQFLFEYFSETQRNKGNFPGRFSGRQFSNSRSEMNVSTLELGDSALYLCASKFLETQYFGPGTRLLVL.

The chain is built from TRBV11-3 and TRBJ2-7; TRBD1 is a possible D gene (6 bases). The CDR3 is 12 residues long. Germline-derived CDR1 and CDR2 are SGHNT and YENEEA. V lost 5 bases, J lost 5 bases, and 10 bases lay in between. In nucleotides, the CDR3 is TGTGCCAGCAGCCCCGCAGGGGACGAGCAGTACTTC. Its translation is CASSPAGDEQYF.